These T cell receptor beta chains were read from a single sample in a study of OX40 agonist ivuxolimab in advanced cancers. Here immunoSEQ multiplex PCR was the method, and the copy in TCRdb shows in-frame clones only, minus some. The sample shows under 95,000 clones, roughly 93% of them seen only once. The source material was CD4+ or CD8+ T cells sorted from blood, sampled in a trial of the OX40 agonist ivuxolimab. These receptors came from an adult with an advanced solid tumor such as melanoma, head and neck, liver or kidney cancer. The conserved cysteine and the conserved F or W are not part of the CDR3 here. D genes are given only for firm matches. The size entry is marked missing in some rows and otherwise reads once, few, many or a size class.

v_call d_call clone_size cdr3_aa
TRBV19 TRBD2 . ASSIDGLAAYNEQF
TRBV9 . . ASSIRDGGYEQY
TRBV5-6 . . ASSFSTQGFNEKLF
TRBV6-6 . . ASSYEWRGIDTEAF
TRBV6-5 . . ASSYSGGNTGELF
TRBV19 . . ASRPDRTGELF
TRBV5-4 . . ASSLGGRDSSYEQY
TRBV15 TRBD2 . ATSRPGLAGDNEQF
TRBV7-9 TRBD2 . ASSLLPGGPKGEQY
TRBV10-3 . . AISGEENPPGELF
TRBV6-1 TRBD1 . ASRDRVFYGYT
TRBV13 . . ASSLFRSTEAF
TRBV10-2 . . ASSESSSYNEQF
TRBV27 . . ASSWTRAGELF
TRBV2 . . ASMGSGVGSYEQY
TRBV7-9 . . ASSLNRREAF
TRBV12-5 . . ASGYLTGPNEKLF
TRBV19 . . ASSTWVSDTIY
TRBV5-4 . . ASSFGPGSETQY
TRBV12-5 . . ASGLVLPPGPRGRVEQF
TRBV5-8 TRBD2 once ASPRGLAGYNEQF
TRBV18 . . ASSSGQYPYSNQPQH
TRBV7-9 . . ASSLVDSEAF
TRBV5-6 . . ASSSQGPLMNTEAF
TRBV12-5 . . ASGFAASRYEQY
TRBV10-2 . few ATLGAGDSPLH
TRBV11-2 . . ASSRGLQMQETQY
TRBV6-5 . many ASSYPTGRGHNEQF
TRBV27 TRBD2 . ASSLRGVSNIQY